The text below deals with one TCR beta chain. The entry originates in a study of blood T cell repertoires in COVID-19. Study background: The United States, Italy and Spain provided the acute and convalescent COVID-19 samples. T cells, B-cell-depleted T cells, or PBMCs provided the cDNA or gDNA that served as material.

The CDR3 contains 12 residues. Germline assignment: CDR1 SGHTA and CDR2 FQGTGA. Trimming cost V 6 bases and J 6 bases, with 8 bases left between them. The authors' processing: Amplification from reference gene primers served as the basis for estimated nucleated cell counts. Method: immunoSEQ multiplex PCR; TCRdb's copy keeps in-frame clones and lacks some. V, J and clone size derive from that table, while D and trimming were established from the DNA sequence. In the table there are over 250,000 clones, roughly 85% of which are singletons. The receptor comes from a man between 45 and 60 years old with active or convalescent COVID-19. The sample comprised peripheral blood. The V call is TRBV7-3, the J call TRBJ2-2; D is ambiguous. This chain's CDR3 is CASRSESGELFF. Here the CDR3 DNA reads TGTGCCAGCAGATCCGAGTCCGGGGAGCTGTTTTTT.